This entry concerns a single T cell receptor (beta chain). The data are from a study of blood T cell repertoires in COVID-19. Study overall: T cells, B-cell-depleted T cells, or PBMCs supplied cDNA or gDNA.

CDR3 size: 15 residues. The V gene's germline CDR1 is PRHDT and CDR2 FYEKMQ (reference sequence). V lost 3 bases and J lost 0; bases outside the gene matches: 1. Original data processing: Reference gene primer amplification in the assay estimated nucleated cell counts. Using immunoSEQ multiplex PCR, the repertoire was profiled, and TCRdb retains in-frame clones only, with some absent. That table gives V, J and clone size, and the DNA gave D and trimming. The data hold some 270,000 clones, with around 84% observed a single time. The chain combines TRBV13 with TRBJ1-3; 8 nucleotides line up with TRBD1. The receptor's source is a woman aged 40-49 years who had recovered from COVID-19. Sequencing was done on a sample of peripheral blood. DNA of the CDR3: TGTGCCAGCAGCTTGGACAGGGCCTCTGGAAACACCATATATTTT. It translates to CASSLDRASGNTIYF.